This T cell receptor beta chain originates from a study of shared clonotypes between healthy human individuals. Repertoires were generated with immunoSEQ multiplex PCR, while TCRdb's copy carries only in-frame clones and drops some. Here the sample spans millions of clones, approximately 90% being singletons. CDR1 and CDR2 from the germline V gene are SGHTA and FQGTGA. The CDR3 loop spans 14 amino acids. The V end was cut by 1 base, the J end by 6 bases, with 7 bases between. The chain carries TRBV7-3 and TRBJ1-6; weak D call: TRBD1 (6 bases). Material for sequencing was naive CD4+ T cells sorted from blood. Subset indicated: CD45RA+ positively selected. The receptor was derived from a man aged 18 to 29 in good health. The CDR3 loop is CASSLRGANSPLHF. In DNA form, the CDR3 reads TGTGCCAGCAGCTTAAGGGGGGCTAATTCACCCCTCCACTTT. Using reference TRBV7-3 and TRBJ1-6 for the parts outside the CDR3, the full variable domain is GAGVSQTPSNKVTEKGKYVELRCDPISGHTALYWYRQSLGQGPEFLIYFQGTGAADDSGLPNDRFFAVRPEGSVSTLKIQRTERGDSAVYLCASSLRGANSPLHFGNGTRLTVT.